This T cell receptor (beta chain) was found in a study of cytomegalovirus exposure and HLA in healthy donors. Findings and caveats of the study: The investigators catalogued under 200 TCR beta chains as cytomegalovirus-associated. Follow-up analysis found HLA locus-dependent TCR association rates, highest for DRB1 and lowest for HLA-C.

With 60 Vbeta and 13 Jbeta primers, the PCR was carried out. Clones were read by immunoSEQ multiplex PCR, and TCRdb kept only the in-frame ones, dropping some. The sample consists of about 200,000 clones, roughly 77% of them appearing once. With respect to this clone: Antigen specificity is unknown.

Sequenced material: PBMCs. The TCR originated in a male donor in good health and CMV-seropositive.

CDR3 nucleotide sequence: TGTGCCAGCAGCTTGGGACAGGGGTGGTCCTACGAGCAGTACTTC. Amino acids: CASSLGQGWSYEQYF. The gene calls are TRBV11-2 and TRBJ2-7; 10 bases agree with TRBD1. From germline, CDR1 is SGHAT and CDR2 FQNNGV. The V segment lost 3 bases and the J segment 1 base; nucleotides outside the gene matches: 3. This CDR3 has 15 residues. The entire variable domain, with the rest obtained from reference TRBV11-2 and TRBJ2-7, is as follows: EAGVAQSPRYKIIEKRQSVAFWCNPISGHATLYWYQQILGQGPKLLIQFQNNGVVDDSQLPKDRFSAERLKGVDSTLKIQPAKLEDSAVYLCASSLGQGWSYEQYFGPGTRLTVT.